The rows below give T cell receptor beta chains drawn from one sample of a study of T cell responses to AZD1222 COVID-19 vaccine. The repertoire was sequenced with immunoSEQ multiplex PCR; TCRdb's copy has only in-frame clones and lacks some. The repertoire holds approximately 140,000 clones, roughly nine tenths seen once, with 9.3% in the top ten. The specimen was peripheral blood, collected 28 days after the second AZD1222 dose. The receptors stem from an adult who received the AZD1222 COVID-19 vaccine. CDR3s include the opening cysteine and the closing phenylalanine or tryptophan. The D gene is left open where the match is weak. Clone size, where shown, is once, few, many, or a class for clones that have expanded.

abundance: .; d_gene: .; j_gene: TRBJ1-4; v_gene: TRBV12-3/TRBV12-4; CDR3aa: CASSLSRAKLFF; CDR3nt: TGTGCCAGCAGTTTAAGCCGGGCAAAACTGTTTTTT
abundance: once; d_gene: .; j_gene: TRBJ2-1; v_gene: TRBV18; CDR3aa: CASSPASLSSYNEQFF; CDR3nt: TGTGCCAGCTCACCGGCCAGCCTGAGCTCCTACAATGAGCAGTTCTTC
abundance: .; d_gene: TRBD1; j_gene: TRBJ1-5; v_gene: TRBV18; CDR3aa: CASSPSGQGFQPQHF; CDR3nt: TGTGCCAGCTCTCCGTCGGGACAGGGCTTTCAGCCCCAGCATTTT
abundance: .; d_gene: .; j_gene: TRBJ1-3; v_gene: TRBV18; CDR3aa: CASSPQGGNTIYF; CDR3nt: TGTGCCAGCTCACCACAGGGTGGAAACACCATATATTTT
abundance: .; d_gene: TRBD2; j_gene: TRBJ2-3; v_gene: TRBV30; CDR3aa: CAWTRLSSGGSDTQYF; CDR3nt: TGTGCCTGGACCCGCTTATCAAGCGGGGGTTCAGATACGCAGTATTTT
abundance: .; d_gene: .; j_gene: TRBJ1-2; v_gene: TRBV27; CDR3aa: CASSLIPLREPNYGYTF; CDR3nt: TGTGCCAGCAGTTTAATTCCCCTGAGGGAACCTAACTATGGCTACACCTTC
abundance: .; d_gene: TRBD1; j_gene: TRBJ1-2; v_gene: TRBV6-5; CDR3aa: CASSLDRDDGYTF; CDR3nt: TGTGCCAGCAGCCTAGACAGGGACGACGGCTACACCTTC
abundance: .; d_gene: .; j_gene: TRBJ1-2; v_gene: TRBV3-1/TRBV3-2; CDR3aa: CASSQGQAGSTF; CDR3nt: TGTGCCAGCAGCCAAGGACAAGCGGGGAGCACCTTC
abundance: once; d_gene: .; j_gene: TRBJ1-1; v_gene: TRBV19; CDR3aa: CASSITGWGNTEAFF; CDR3nt: TGTGCCAGTAGTATAACGGGGTGGGGGAACACTGAAGCTTTCTTT
abundance: .; d_gene: .; j_gene: TRBJ2-6; v_gene: TRBV21-1; CDR3aa: CASSIPGQGFSGANVLTF; CDR3nt: TGTGCCAGCAGCATCCCGGGACAGGGTTTTTCTGGGGCCAACGTCCTGACTTTC
abundance: .; d_gene: .; j_gene: TRBJ1-2; v_gene: TRBV24-1; CDR3aa: CATSVTPRNGYGYTF; CDR3nt: TGTGCCACCAGTGTCACCCCCAGGAATGGGTATGGCTACACCTTC
abundance: .; d_gene: .; j_gene: TRBJ1-5; v_gene: TRBV28; CDR3aa: CASIAPGQLPNQPQHF; CDR3nt: TGTGCCAGCATTGCACCGGGACAACTTCCTAATCAGCCCCAGCATTTT
abundance: .; d_gene: TRBD2; j_gene: TRBJ2-3; v_gene: TRBV12-3/TRBV12-4; CDR3aa: CASGLAGRNTQYF; CDR3nt: TGTGCCAGCGGACTAGCGGGAAGGAATACGCAGTATTTT
abundance: once; d_gene: TRBD1; j_gene: TRBJ1-1; v_gene: TRBV10-3; CDR3aa: CAISPGQGDTEAFF; CDR3nt: TGTGCCATAAGCCCGGGACAGGGGGACACTGAAGCTTTCTTT
abundance: .; d_gene: .; j_gene: TRBJ2-7; v_gene: TRBV7-2; CDR3aa: CASSRSGYEQYF; CDR3nt: TGTGCCAGCAGCCGGTCCGGCTACGAGCAGTACTTC
abundance: .; d_gene: TRBD2; j_gene: TRBJ2-5; v_gene: TRBV5-4; CDR3aa: CALSKRGYQETQYF; CDR3nt: TGTGCCCTGTCCAAGCGGGGATACCAAGAGACCCAGTACTTC
abundance: .; d_gene: .; j_gene: TRBJ2-2; v_gene: TRBV24-1; CDR3aa: CATSGRGNTGELFF; CDR3nt: TGTGCCACCAGTGGAAGGGGAAACACCGGGGAGCTGTTTTTT
abundance: .; d_gene: TRBD1; j_gene: TRBJ2-3; v_gene: TRBV19; CDR3aa: CASISTGDGTDTQYF; CDR3nt: TGTGCCAGTATCTCAACAGGGGATGGGACAGATACGCAGTATTTT
abundance: .; d_gene: .; j_gene: TRBJ1-3; v_gene: TRBV18; CDR3aa: CASSPREGNSGNTIYF; CDR3nt: TGTGCCAGCTCACCACGGGAGGGGAACTCTGGAAACACCATATATTTT
abundance: .; d_gene: .; j_gene: TRBJ1-1; v_gene: TRBV19; CDR3aa: CASRDNTEAFF; CDR3nt: TGTGCCAGTAGGGATAACACTGAAGCTTTCTTT
abundance: .; d_gene: .; j_gene: TRBJ2-7; v_gene: TRBV6-5; CDR3aa: CASSYSRAYEQYF; CDR3nt: TGTGCCAGCAGTTACTCGAGGGCATACGAGCAGTACTTC
abundance: .; d_gene: TRBD2; j_gene: TRBJ2-7; v_gene: TRBV19; CDR3aa: CASSTRTSGAYEQYF; CDR3nt: TGTGCCAGTAGTACTCGGACTAGCGGAGCCTACGAGCAGTACTTC
abundance: .; d_gene: TRBD1; j_gene: TRBJ1-2; v_gene: TRBV18; CDR3aa: CASSQGAGSYGYTF; CDR3nt: TGTGCCAGCTCACAGGGGGCGGGCAGCTATGGCTACACCTTC
abundance: once; d_gene: TRBD1; j_gene: TRBJ1-4; v_gene: TRBV7-2; CDR3aa: CAIRQGANEKLFF; CDR3nt: TGTGCCATTCGACAGGGGGCGAATGAAAAACTGTTTTTT
abundance: once; d_gene: .; j_gene: TRBJ2-1; v_gene: TRBV9; CDR3aa: CASSVEGDGTYNEQFF; CDR3nt: TGTGCCAGCAGCGTAGAGGGGGACGGAACCTACAATGAGCAGTTCTTC
abundance: .; d_gene: TRBD1; j_gene: TRBJ2-5; v_gene: TRBV27; CDR3aa: CASSSDRGPGTQYF; CDR3nt: TGTGCCAGCAGTTCGGACAGGGGGCCGGGGACCCAGTACTTC
abundance: .; d_gene: TRBD1; j_gene: TRBJ1-1; v_gene: TRBV5-4; CDR3aa: CASSPDRRNTEAFF; CDR3nt: TGTGCCAGCTCCCCGGACAGGCGGAACACTGAAGCTTTCTTT
abundance: few; d_gene: .; j_gene: TRBJ2-4; v_gene: TRBV21-1; CDR3aa: CASSEQGAAKNIQYF; CDR3nt: TGTGCCAGCAGTGAACAGGGGGCGGCCAAAAACATTCAGTACTTC
abundance: .; d_gene: TRBD1; j_gene: TRBJ2-1; v_gene: TRBV6-6; CDR3aa: CASRESRDSLRGQFF; CDR3nt: TGTGCCAGCAGAGAAAGCCGGGACAGCTTAAGGGGGCAGTTCTTC